This T cell receptor (beta chain) derives from a study of T cell repertoires in cytomegalovirus infection. Overall study: It was the public TCR beta signatures that indicated both CMV infection and matching HLA type. Whole-study findings and limits: The cumulative frequency of public TCR beta families distinguished individuals who carried CMV together with the relevant HLA. Ex vivo, HLA-C-restricted CMV-specific TCR beta clonotypes prevailed over the rest of the response.

This CDR3 comprises 14 residues. Trimming removed 2 bases from V and 4 bases from J; junction bases left unmatched: 3. Germline CDR1 and CDR2: MNHEY and SVGAGI. A remark on this clonotype: What it binds is not known.

TCRdb fed the reads into MiXCR, producing one record per CDR3 protein. The top ten hold around 7.6% of the sample, which has 600,000 to 800,000 distinct CDR3 sequences, less than 25% seen once. The sample consisted of CD8+ T cells from PBMCs. This TCR was recovered from a human donor in good health (CMV status not recorded). Some clones in this sample may be carry-over from other donors' samples. The chain carries TRBV6-5 and TRBJ2-3, with 7 bases lining up with TRBD2. The CDR3 bases are TGTGCCAGCAGTTACGGGGGGGGACCAGATACGCAGTATTTT. It specifies CASSYGGGPDTQYF.